These 4 T cell receptor beta chains came from one sample sequenced in a study of T-cell memory formation after mild COVID-19. TCRdb passed the 5' RACE reads through MiXCR, listing each CDR3 protein once. The profile shows some 290,000 distinct CDR3 sequences, around 15% of them singletons. Sequenced input: PBMCs or a T cell subset sorted from them (not recorded which). The receptors were sampled from a man between 18 and 35 years old who had mild COVID-19 (a few samples of this study predate the infection). Cell type and time point are not known.

This clonotype was counted a few times. The rearrangement uses TRBV4-3 and TRBJ2-3; D perhaps matches TRBD2 (5 bases). The germline V gene encodes CDR1 LGHNA and CDR2 YSLEER. This CDR3 is 13 amino acids long. V lost 4 bases, J lost 5 bases, and 10 bases lay in between. The CDR3 nucleotides read TGCGCCAGCAGCCGAGCCGAGGGAGATACGCAGTATTTT. As protein: CASSRAEGDTQYF.

This clonotype was counted only a few times. V usage is TRBV5-1 and J usage is TRBJ2-5; tentatively, D is TRBD2 (6 bases). Germline CDR1 SGHRS, CDR2 YFSETQ. The CDR3 loop spans 15 amino acids. V was trimmed by 3 bases and J by 2 bases, leaving 14 bases between them. CDR3 loop: CASSWGPAGQETQYF. The DNA of the CDR3 is TGCGCCAGCAGCTGGGGACCCGCGGGGCAAGAGACCCAGTACTTC.

The chain joins TRBV20-1 to TRBJ1-5; tentative D call: TRBD1 (6 bases). This CDR3 comprises 15 residues. CDR1 and CDR2 (germline): DFQATT, SNEGSKA (reference sequence). V lost 0 bases and J 2 bases, leaving 11 bases between the germline ends. CDR3 loop: CSARDGAGGNQPQHF. The CDR3 bases are TGCAGTGCTAGAGATGGGGCAGGGGGCAATCAGCCCCAGCATTTT.

This clonotype was recorded a few times. J is TRBJ1-5 and V is TRBV4-1, with a weak D call TRBD1 (5 bases). The V end lost 4 bases, the J end lost 5 bases, and 21 bases lay between the germline ends. CDR3 size: 17 residues. Germline V gives CDR1 MGHRA, CDR2 YSYEKL. This CDR3 reads CASSRRIQGIQYQPQHF. The CDR3, as DNA: TGCGCCAGCAGCCGCCGAATTCAGGGAATTCAGTATCAGCCCCAGCATTTT.